The source of this T cell receptor (beta chain) is a study of human T cells and chemical hapten exposure. Time point here: patch test 3, about 24 weeks after DPC sensitization. Documented treatment: therapeutic diphenylcyclopropenone sensitization with weekly scalp DPC. Patients had alopecia, were aged 18 to 70, and were not pregnant. Study-wide results and caveats: TCRs exceeding 1 in 1000 frequency stayed unchanged with DPC sensitization. Expanded TCRs showed more large CDR3 clusters than pre-sensitization or healthy control sets.

Unique molecular identifiers were affixed to discrete cDNA molecules within the library. Each CDR3 protein is one row after TCRdb ran MiXCR on the RACE reads. Seen here are some 97,000 distinct CDR3 sequences, 25% to 30% observed once, and the top ten hold 10% to 13%. With regard to this clonotype: Its antigen is unknown.

V lost 5 bases to trimming and J lost 2 bases; unmatched junction nucleotides: 3. Per the germline V gene, CDR1 is MRHNA and CDR2 is SNTAGT. The CDR3 is 15 amino acids. The receptor's source is a man aged 35-49 years with alopecia areata. Some clones in this sample may be carry-over from other donors' samples. The input for sequencing was whole blood, taken in connection with sensitization to the hapten diphenylcyclopropenone (DPC). The rearrangement joins TRBV6-4 to TRBJ2-3; 11 positions agree with TRBD2. The CDR3 nucleotides are TGTGCCAGCAGTCAGACTAGCGGGGTCACAGATACGCAGTATTTT. Amino acid sequence: CASSQTSGVTDTQYF.